This section outlines one T cell receptor beta chain sequence together with its context. Antigen specificity is unknown. This entry comes from a study of cytomegalovirus exposure and HLA in healthy donors. Study-level results: Reports state that TCR beta sequences accurately predicted most subjects' HLA-A and HLA-B alleles. TCR beta V- and J-gene trimming was later associated with a missense DCLRE1C variant. Immune exposure was documented only through CMV serostatus.

The donors were healthy bone marrow donors. The PCR had 60 Vbeta and 13 Jbeta primers. Data came from immunoSEQ multiplex PCR; TCRdb stores just in-frame clones and leaves some out. The sample contains roughly 90,000 clones, nearly 80% of which appear only once. Sample: PBMCs. This TCR came from a woman aged 40 to 49 in good health and CMV-seropositive.

The CDR3 bases are TGCGCCAGCAGCCAAGAACCCCCGGGAGGCCTCTCCTACGAGCAGTACTTC. It codes for CASSQEPPGGLSYEQYF. The rearrangement links TRBV4-3 to TRBJ2-5, with 7 bases aligning to TRBD2. Gene TRBJ2-7 matches the end of the DNA better, so the J call may be wrong. CDR3 length: 17 residues. The germline gives CDR1 LGHNA, CDR2 YSLEER.